This TCR beta chain derives from a study of T cells in pancreatic ductal adenocarcinoma. Study-level points and caveats: Blood had more productive templates and around 8.2-fold more unique clonotypes than tumor. Tumor-versus-blood clonality comparisons may be biased toward lower tumor diversity. Mean clonality was approximately 0.1 in tumors and about 0.069 in blood, not significantly different.

Points on this clone: What it recognizes is unknown.

Germline V gene lookup returns CDR1 SGHAT and CDR2 FQDESV (reference sequence). This CDR3 comprises 16 residues. The V gene lost 3 bases and the J gene lost 3 bases, with 18 bases spanning the gap. Assay: immunoSEQ multiplex PCR; the TCRdb copy retains only in-frame clones and omits some. Here the sample spans approximately 97,000 clones, 90% to 95% being singletons. No neoadjuvant therapy was given to the selected pancreatic ductal adenocarcinoma patients before their surgery. The sequence came from a human donor with pancreatic ductal adenocarcinoma. The sample consisted of PBMCs. The chain carries TRBV11-1 and TRBJ2-7; TRBD1 is a possible D gene (5 bases). CDR3 amino acids: CASSLGPLLGNYEQYF. Written as DNA, the CDR3 is TGTGCCAGCAGCTTGGGGCCTCTTTTGGGAAACTACGAGCAGTACTTC.